These 29 T cell receptor beta chains were all obtained from the same sample, sequenced in a study of cytomegalovirus exposure and HLA in healthy donors. Primers for the PCR totalled 60 Vbeta and 13 Jbeta. Sequencing was performed with immunoSEQ multiplex PCR; in TCRdb, only in-frame clones are kept and a portion is missing. The sample has about 120,000 clones, around 76% seen once. What was sequenced was PBMCs. Receptors were obtained from a man between 60 and 75 years old in good health and CMV-seropositive.

The J gene is TRBJ1-1, the V gene TRBV13; D possibly corresponds to TRBD1 (5 bases). The germline V gene has CDR1 PRHDT and CDR2 FYEKMQ (reference sequence). The V and J ends lost 7 bases and 3 bases respectively, with 9 bases between them. The CDR3 length is 12 residues. The CDR3 loop is CASMGGYTEAFF. In nucleotides, the CDR3 is TGTGCCAGCATGGGGGGATACACTGAAGCTTTCTTT.

Comment on this clone: Distinct nucleotide sequences in the sample also encode this CDR3. The chain combines TRBV5-4 with TRBJ2-7; 11 positions agree with TRBD2. The CDR3 has 13 residues. Unmatched junction bases numbered 3, after V lost 5 bases and J lost 5 bases. CDR1 is SGHNT and CDR2 is YYREEE in the germline V gene (reference sequence). CDR3 loop: CASRLAGVNEQYF. As DNA, the CDR3 is TGTGCCAGCAGACTAGCGGGGGTCAACGAGCAGTACTTC.

The genes are TRBV5-5 and TRBJ1-5; D possibly corresponds to TRBD1 (6 bases). The germline gives CDR1 SGHKS, CDR2 YYEKEE (reference sequence). V lost 3 bases, J lost 4 bases, and 14 bases lay in between. This CDR3 has 15 residues. The CDR3 DNA is TGTGCCAGCAGCTCAGGGGTGATTAGTAATCAGCCCCAGCATTTT. Its translation: CASSSGVISNQPQHF.

The rearrangement links TRBV6-1 to TRBJ1-5; D call uncertain. The CDR3 loop spans 16 amino acids. Trimming took 3 bases from V and 3 from J, leaving 15 bases between them. CDR1 is MNHNS and CDR2 is SASEGT in the germline V gene. In DNA form, the CDR3 reads TGTGCCAGCAGTGATGCACGACTATTGATCAATCAGCCCCAGCATTTT. It translates to CASSDARLLINQPQHF.

The CDR3 DNA follows: TGTGCCAGCAGCCGGGAGGACTATGGCTACACCTTC. Encoded protein: CASSREDYGYTF. The V gene is TRBV7-9, the J gene TRBJ1-2; D gene unclear. Germline-derived CDR1 and CDR2 are SEHNR and FQNEAQ (reference sequence). This CDR3 region has 12 residues. V lost 5 bases and J lost 3, with 7 bases in between.

The rearrangement joins TRBV7-2 to TRBJ2-1; 11 nucleotides agree with TRBD2. This CDR3 is built from 15 residues. Trimming took 3 bases from V and 8 from J; bases not matched to a gene: 6. Per the germline V gene, CDR1 is SGHTA and CDR2 is FQGNSA. The CDR3 is CASSFEGLAVDEQFF. The CDR3 coding sequence is TGTGCCAGCAGCTTTGAGGGACTAGCGGTCGATGAGCAGTTCTTC.

The V and J genes are TRBV10-3 and TRBJ1-1, with D tentatively TRBD1 (6 bases). This CDR3 has 13 residues. V was pared by 2 bases and J by 5 bases, with 9 bases between. Germline V gene lookup returns CDR1 ENHRY and CDR2 SYGVKD. Written as DNA, the CDR3 is TGTGCCATCAGTGAGACAGGGTTTACTGAAGCTTTCTTT. It encodes CAISETGFTEAFF.

This sequence joins TRBV27 and TRBJ1-2; 10 bases agree with TRBD1. J gave up 5 bases and V 4 bases, and 7 bases lay outside the gene matches. The CDR3 length is 15 residues. The germline V gene has CDR1 MNHEY and CDR2 SMNVEV (reference sequence). The CDR3 sequence: CASSSRTGGRYGYTF. The CDR3 bases are TGTGCCAGCAGTTCGAGGACAGGGGGAAGATATGGCTACACCTTC.

The genes are TRBV5-1 and TRBJ2-7; D perhaps matches TRBD2 (6 bases). V lost 4 bases and J 1 base, leaving 15 bases between the germline ends. CDR1 and CDR2 from the germline V gene are SGHRS and YFSETQ. The CDR3 extends over 15 amino acids. CDR3 residues: CASSPGGLNSYEQYF. The CDR3 DNA follows: TGCGCCAGCAGCCCCGGCGGACTAAATTCCTACGAGCAGTACTTC.

The chain has TRBV5-6 and TRBJ2-7, with D tentatively TRBD1 (7 bases). This CDR3 contains 13 residues. V was pared by 2 bases and J by 5 bases, with 11 bases between. CDR1 and CDR2 (germline): SGHDT, YYEEEE. CDR3 region: CASSFGGGDEQYF. Here the CDR3 DNA reads TGTGCCAGCAGCTTTGGAGGGGGCGACGAGCAGTACTTC. Using reference TRBV5-6 and TRBJ2-7 for the parts outside the CDR3, the full variable domain is DAGVTQSPTHLIKTRGQQVTLRCSPKSGHDTVSWYQQALGQGPQFIFQYYEEEERQRGNFPDRFSGHQFPNYSSELNVNALLLGDSALYLCASSFGGGDEQYFGPGTRLTVT.

V usage is TRBV30 and J usage is TRBJ2-7, with 9 positions matching TRBD2. CDR3 size: 16 residues. The V gene end was trimmed by 0 bases and the J gene end by 4 bases; junction bases not matched to a gene: 10. Germline V gene lookup returns CDR1 GTSNPN and CDR2 SVGIG (reference sequence). The CDR3 loop reads CAWSVLLLTSGYEQYF. CDR3 nucleotides: TGTGCCTGGAGTGTACTGCTCCTGACTAGCGGTTACGAGCAGTACTTC. Combining the CDR3 with reference TRBV30 and TRBJ2-7 gives the whole variable domain SQTIHQWPATLVQPVGSPLSLECTVEGTSNPNLYWYRQAAGRGLQLLFYSVGIGQISSEVPQNLSASRPQDRQFILSSKKLLLSDSGFYLCAWSVLLLTSGYEQYFGPGTRLTVT.

The rearrangement joins TRBV4-1 to TRBJ2-2; 10 bases align to TRBD2. Germline loops: CDR1 MGHRA, CDR2 YSYEKL. Unmatched junction bases numbered 10, after V lost 1 base and J lost 5 bases. The CDR3 covers 18 residues. The CDR3 DNA follows: TGCGCCAGCAGCCAAGCGGGTGCTAGCGGGAGTAGAACCGGGGAGCTGTTTTTT. Its protein product is CASSQAGASGSRTGELFF.

V gene TRBV11-3 combines with J gene TRBJ2-3; TRBD1 matches 10 bases. The V and J ends lost 4 bases and 2 bases, in that order; junction bases with no gene match: 3. The CDR3 loop spans 15 amino acids. Germline CDR1 is SGHNT and CDR2 is YENEEA. The CDR3 sequence: CASSSGQGVTDTQYF. The CDR3 nucleotides read TGTGCCAGCAGCTCAGGACAGGGGGTCACAGATACGCAGTATTTT. Full variable domain (missing parts from reference TRBV11-3 and TRBJ2-3): EAGVVQSPRYKIIEKKQPVAFWCNPISGHNTLYWYLQNLGQGPELLIRYENEEAVDDSQLPKDRFSAERLKGVDSTLKIQPAELGDSAVYLCASSSGQGVTDTQYFGPGTRLTVL.

The chain has TRBV18 and TRBJ2-5, with D possibly TRBD1 on 6 matching bases. With 0 bases removed from V and 2 bases from J, the gap between germline ends came to 13 bases. This CDR3 has 16 residues. CDR1 KGHSH and CDR2 LQKENI come from the germline V gene. In DNA, the CDR3 is TGTGCCAGCTCACCACCGAACACAGGGAGTCAAGAGACCCAGTACTTC. Translating gives CASSPPNTGSQETQYF.

This clone was seen a handful of times. The chain is built from TRBV7-9 and TRBJ1-3; D remains unclear. Germline values: CDR1 SEHNR, CDR2 FQNEAQ (reference sequence). This CDR3 region has 13 residues. The V gene lost 7 bases and the J gene lost 0 bases, with 7 bases spanning the gap. CDR3 region: CASTMSSGNTIYF. The CDR3 nucleotides are TGTGCCAGCACCATGTCCTCTGGAAACACCATATATTTT.

In DNA, the CDR3 is TGTGCCAGCAGTGAGACGACAGGAACCCTCGCTAGCAATCAGCCCCAGCATTTT. Encoded protein: CASSETTGTLASNQPQHF. The chain employs TRBV6-1 and TRBJ1-5, with D possibly matching TRBD1 (6 bases). The germline CDR1 and CDR2 sequences are MNHNS and SASEGT. V lost 3 bases to trimming and J lost 0 bases, with 18 bases between them. The CDR3 runs to 18 residues.

The chain uses TRBV27 and TRBJ2-7; no reliable D call. Trimming removed 2 bases from V and 2 bases from J, with 13 bases in between. The CDR3 is 15 amino acids. The germline gives CDR1 MNHEY, CDR2 SMNVEV (reference sequence). The CDR3 DNA follows: TGTGCCAGCAGTTTAGCAATCTGGCTTACCTACGAGCAGTACTTC. As protein: CASSLAIWLTYEQYF.

V is TRBV2 and J is TRBJ2-5; no reliable D call. The V and J ends lost 7 bases and 5 bases respectively, with 8 bases between them. The germline V gene has CDR1 SNHLY and CDR2 FYNNEI. The CDR3 sequence is 11 residues long. CDR3 sequence reads: CASNEYETQYF. CDR3 nucleotides: TGTGCCAGCAACGAGTATGAGACCCAGTACTTC. Looking up the rest from reference TRBV2 and TRBJ2-5 gives the full variable domain: EPEVTQTPSHQVTQMGQEVILRCVPISNHLYFYWYRQILGQKVEFLVSFYNNEISEKSEIFDDQFSVERPDGSNFTLKIRSTKLEDSAMYFCASNEYETQYFGPGTRLLVL.

The chain has TRBV6-5 and TRBJ1-6; no clear D gene. Trimming removed 6 bases at V and 7 bases at J, with 13 bases between. This CDR3 contains 14 residues. The germline gives CDR1 MNHEY, CDR2 SVGAGI. The CDR3 DNA follows: TGTGCCAGCAGATCCGGCGGGCAGAATTCACCCCTCCACTTT. As protein: CASRSGGQNSPLHF.

This chain joins TRBV6-1 and TRBJ2-5; D unclear. CDR1 MNHNS and CDR2 SASEGT come from the germline V gene. Trimming stripped 6 bases from V and 5 bases from J, with 16 bases between. The CDR3 contains 14 residues. DNA for the CDR3: TGTGCCAGCAGCGGAGCCATGGTTTTGGAGACCCAGTACTTC. Amino acids: CASSGAMVLETQYF.

V is TRBV21-1 and J is TRBJ2-3; TRBD2 is the table's D call, not checked against the DNA. TRBV21-1 is flagged as a pseudogene. There are 16 residues in the CDR3. The CDR3 coding sequence is TGTGCCAGCAGCAAAGGGACTAGCGGGGGAACAGATACGCAGTATTTT. This translates into CASSKGTSGGTDTQYF.

The chain employs TRBV2 and TRBJ1-4; 11 nucleotides match TRBD1. The ends lost 7 bases at V and 7 bases at J; junction bases unmatched: 17. Germline assignment: CDR1 SNHLY and CDR2 FYNNEI. This CDR3 is built from 18 residues. The CDR3 loop is CASTIWDRGLVGGEKLFF. In DNA, the CDR3 is TGTGCCAGCACCATTTGGGACAGGGGGTTAGTCGGTGGTGAAAAACTGTTTTTT.

This chain connects TRBV6-5 to TRBJ1-5; a possible D gene is TRBD1 (5 bases). The CDR3 extends over 15 amino acids. V dropped 5 bases and J dropped 0 bases, with 11 bases sitting between them. Germline loops: CDR1 MNHEY, CDR2 SVGAGI. The CDR3 sequence is CASSNQGHSNQPQHF. In nucleotides, the CDR3 is TGTGCCAGCAGTAACCAAGGACATAGCAATCAGCCCCAGCATTTT.

V is TRBV27 and J is TRBJ2-7, with a possible D match to TRBD1 (6 bases). CDR3 size: 14 residues. The V and J ends lost 2 bases and 9 bases respectively, with 17 bases between them. From germline, CDR1 is MNHEY and CDR2 SMNVEV (reference sequence). This chain's CDR3 is CASSLGTGLYGQYF. The CDR3 DNA follows: TGTGCCAGCAGTTTAGGCACAGGGCTATATGGGCAGTACTTC.

This clone occurred once. This chain joins TRBV18 and TRBJ2-3; the match to TRBD2 covers 9 bases. CDR1 and CDR2 from the germline V gene are KGHSH and LQKENI. J lost 3 bases, V lost 6 bases, and 4 bases had no gene match. This CDR3 has 14 amino acids. CDR3 in DNA: TGTGCCAGCTCTTTAGCGGGAGAAACAGATACGCAGTATTTT. This encodes CASSLAGETDTQYF.

J is TRBJ2-5 and V is TRBV27, with D unclear. V was cut by 2 bases and J by 5 bases, with 6 bases left in between. Germline V lookup: CDR1 MNHEY, CDR2 SMNVEV (reference sequence). The CDR3 runs 12 residues. In nucleotides, the CDR3 is TGTGCCAGCAGTTTAGAGCGTGAGACCCAGTACTTC. It is translated as CASSLERETQYF.

J is TRBJ2-7 and V is TRBV27; TRBD1 matches at 9 bases. The CDR3 totals 15 residues. Germline trimming cut 8 bases from V and 1 base from J; bases unmatched to any gene: 9. CDR1 is MNHEY and CDR2 is SMNVEV in the germline V gene (reference sequence). The DNA for the CDR3 is TGTGCCAGCGGGATTTCGGGGACAGGGTCCTACGAGCAGTACTTC. Translation: CASGISGTGSYEQYF.

The chain links TRBV28 to TRBJ1-5; D might be TRBD1 (6 bases). V was pared by 2 bases and J by 2 bases, with 25 bases between. Germline V CDR1 and CDR2: MDHEN, SYDVKM. The CDR3 sequence is 20 residues long. CDR3 in amino acids: CASSLVSARGPGLGNQPQHF. For the CDR3, the DNA is TGTGCCAGCAGTTTAGTTTCCGCACGGGGGCCGGGACTAGGCAATCAGCCCCAGCATTTT.

This sequence joins TRBV28 and TRBJ2-3; D unresolved. Germline-derived CDR1 and CDR2 are MDHEN and SYDVKM. Trimming stripped 6 bases from V and 6 bases from J, with 10 bases between. There are 12 residues in the CDR3. The DNA for the CDR3 is TGTGCCAGCAGAGGAGCAACCGATACGCAGTATTTT. Its protein is CASRGATDTQYF.